The sequence of this T cell receptor (beta chain) was determined in a study of blood T cell repertoires in COVID-19 (dated by TCRdb to the early 2020s). Regarding the research as a whole: Samples from collaborators originated in the United States, Italy and Spain and spanned both the acute and convalescent phases of COVID-19. The material from the prospective study consisted of cDNA or gDNA derived from T cells, B-cell-depleted T cells, or PBMCs. The repertoires were released in a freely available public database meant as a resource for research on the immune response to SARS-CoV-2. Deeply sampled blood TCRbeta repertoires from subjects exposed to, actively infected with, or recovered from COVID-19 were included in the dataset. The sample metadata nearly always contained a de-identified subject ID, COVID-19 status, age in years and sex. HLA class I and class II types, where available, came from metadata supplied by the sample provider rather than from assay-based typing. Samples were obtained from the ongoing ImmuneRACE study (first 160 participants) and from about 1,300 subjects provided by 6 global collaborators. On the study overall, not on this receptor specifically: How much clinical and demographic metadata was included differed by source and by participant, and the metadata was provided uncurated.

From the cysteine up to the phenylalanine, the CDR3 has a length of 13 residues. Of all the DNA, just the CDR3 is kept, 39 bases in frame from base 1. Trimming takes 1 base off V and 7 bases off J; junction bases not matched to a gene: 4. The germline V gene provides CDR1 SGHRS and CDR2 YFSETQ. The immunoSEQ Assay, a bias-controlled multiplex PCR, was used to amplify TCRbeta CDR3 regions from genomic DNA. The authors' pipeline ran thus. The number of nucleated cells in each sample was estimated from the amplification of reference gene primers within the assay. To quantify the absolute abundance of each unique TCRbeta CDR3 rearrangement, sequence reads were collapsed and filtered. For each sample, productive Simpson clonality was calculated as the square root of Simpson's diversity index across productive rearrangements. Imported from immuneACCESS, the table was reduced by TCRdb to in-frame sequences with V and J called. These copies leave out some clones; in studies compared against another copy, an unresolved V gene accounts for under half, and the cause of the remainder is not known. That table gives V, J and clone size, and the DNA gave D and trimming. The sample table shows 150,000 or so clones, and 70% to 85% are seen once. The leading ten clones occupy over 2.5% of the sample.

Collaborating institutions collected whole blood in K2EDTA tubes following their own protocols. For TCRbeta analysis, collaborator samples were shipped as frozen whole blood, as isolated PBMCs, or as DNA extracted from either sample type. Turning to this clone: Its binding antigen is unknown. No much larger clone is present one base from it, and per-base qualities are unavailable.

The chain couples TRBV5-1 to TRBJ1-1; TRBD1 matches 7 bases in the middle. The clonotype originates from an elderly woman with acute or convalescent COVID-19. Specimen: peripheral blood. The nucleotide sequence is given as TGCGCCAGCAGCTTGAGACAGGGTAGTGAAGCTTTCTTT. This is translated as CASSLRQGSEAFF.